This paragraph reports one TCR beta chain. These data originate in a study of T cell changes during pregnancy in multiple sclerosis. The CDR3 has 16 residues. The junction had 9 bases not matched to a gene; V was cut back by 6 bases and J by 10 bases. CDR1 is SGHTA and CDR2 is FQGTGA in the germline V gene. The protocol was immunoSEQ multiplex PCR, while the TCRdb copy is restricted to in-frame clones and leaves out a portion. The repertoire holds some 15,000 clones, with 88% as singletons. The input for sequencing was CD8+ T cells from peripheral blood mononuclear cells, taken in the second trimester of pregnancy. The TCR was taken from a female donor in good health, enrolled as a control in a pregnancy study. The chain combines TRBV7-3 with TRBJ2-1; 16 nucleotides match TRBD2. Here the CDR3 reads CASSPWPGLAGGEQFF. The CDR3 nucleotides are TGTGCCAGCAGTCCCTGGCCGGGACTAGCGGGAGGGGAGCAGTTCTTC.